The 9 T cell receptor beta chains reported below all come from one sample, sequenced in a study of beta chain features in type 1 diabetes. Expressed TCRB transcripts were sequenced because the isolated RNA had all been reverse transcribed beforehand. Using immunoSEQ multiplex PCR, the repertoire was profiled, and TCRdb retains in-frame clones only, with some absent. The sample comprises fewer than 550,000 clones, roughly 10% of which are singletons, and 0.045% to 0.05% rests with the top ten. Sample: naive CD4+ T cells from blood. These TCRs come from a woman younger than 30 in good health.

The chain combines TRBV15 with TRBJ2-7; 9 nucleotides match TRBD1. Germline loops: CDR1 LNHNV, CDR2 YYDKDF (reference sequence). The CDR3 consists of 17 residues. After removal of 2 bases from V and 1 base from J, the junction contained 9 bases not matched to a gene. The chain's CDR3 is CATSRSHPGTGSYEQYV. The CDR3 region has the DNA TGTGCCACCAGCAGATCCCATCCCGGGACAGGGTCCTACGAGCAGTACGTC.

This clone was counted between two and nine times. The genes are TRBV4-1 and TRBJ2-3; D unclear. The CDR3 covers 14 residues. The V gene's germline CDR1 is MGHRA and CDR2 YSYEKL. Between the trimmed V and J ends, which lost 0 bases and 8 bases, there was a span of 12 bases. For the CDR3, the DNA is TGCGCCAGCAGCCAAGAAACGGAGTCGGGTACGCAGTATTTT. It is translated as CASSQETESGTQYF.

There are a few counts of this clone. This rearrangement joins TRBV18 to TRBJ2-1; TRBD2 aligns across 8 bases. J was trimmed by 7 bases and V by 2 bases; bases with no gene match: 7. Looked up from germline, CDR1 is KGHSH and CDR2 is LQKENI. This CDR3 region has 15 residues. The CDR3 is CASSPIAGGINEQFF. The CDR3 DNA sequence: TGTGCCAGCTCACCAATTGCGGGAGGAATAAATGAGCAGTTCTTC.

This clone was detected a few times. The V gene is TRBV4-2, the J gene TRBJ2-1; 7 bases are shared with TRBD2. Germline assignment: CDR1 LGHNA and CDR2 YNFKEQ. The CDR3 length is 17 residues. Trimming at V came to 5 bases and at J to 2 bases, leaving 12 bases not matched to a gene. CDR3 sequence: CASSSPRGRGTYNEQFF. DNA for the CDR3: TGTGCCAGCAGCTCGCCCAGAGGGAGGGGAACCTACAATGAGCAGTTCTTC.

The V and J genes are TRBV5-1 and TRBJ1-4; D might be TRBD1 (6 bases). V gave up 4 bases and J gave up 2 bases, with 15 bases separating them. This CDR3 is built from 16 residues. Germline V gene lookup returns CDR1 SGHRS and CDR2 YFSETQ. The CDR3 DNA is TGCGCCAGCAGCCCAGGAAGGACAGCGACTAATGAAAAACTGTTTTTT. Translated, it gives CASSPGRTATNEKLFF.

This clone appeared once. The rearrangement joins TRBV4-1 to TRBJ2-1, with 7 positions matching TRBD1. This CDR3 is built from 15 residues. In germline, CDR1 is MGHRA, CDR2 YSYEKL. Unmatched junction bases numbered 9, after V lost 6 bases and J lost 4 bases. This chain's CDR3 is CASRVTGVGYNEQFF. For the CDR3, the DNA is TGCGCCAGCAGGGTTACAGGGGTCGGATACAATGAGCAGTTCTTC.

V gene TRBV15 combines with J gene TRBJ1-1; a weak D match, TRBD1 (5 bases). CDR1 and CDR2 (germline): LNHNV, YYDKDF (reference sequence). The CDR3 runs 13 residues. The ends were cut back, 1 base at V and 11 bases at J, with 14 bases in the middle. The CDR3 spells CATSRAGGGRAFF. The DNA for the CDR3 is TGTGCCACCAGCAGAGCCGGGGGAGGGCGGGCTTTCTTT. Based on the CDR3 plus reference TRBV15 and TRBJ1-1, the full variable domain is DAMVIQNPRYQVTQFGKPVTLSCSQTLNHNVMYWYQQKSSQAPKLLFHYYDKDFNNEADTPDNFQSRRPNTSFCFLDIRSPGLGDTAMYLCATSRAGGGRAFFGQGTRLTVV.

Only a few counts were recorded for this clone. The CDR3, as DNA: TGTGCCAGCAGTTTATGGCAGGGAGATACGCAGTATTTT. It is translated as CASSLWQGDTQYF. This chain links TRBV27 with TRBJ2-3; a weak D match, TRBD1 (5 bases). V shed 1 base and J shed 5 bases, with 7 bases lying between them. Germline assignment: CDR1 MNHEY and CDR2 SMNVEV (reference sequence). CDR3 size: 13 residues.

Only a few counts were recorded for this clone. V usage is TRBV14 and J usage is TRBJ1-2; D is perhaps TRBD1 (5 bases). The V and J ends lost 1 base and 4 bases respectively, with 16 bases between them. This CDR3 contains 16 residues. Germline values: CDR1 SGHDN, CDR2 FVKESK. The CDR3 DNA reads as TGTGCCAGCAGCCAAGTGCCTAGGCCGGGGGTCTATGGCTACACCTTC. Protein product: CASSQVPRPGVYGYTF.